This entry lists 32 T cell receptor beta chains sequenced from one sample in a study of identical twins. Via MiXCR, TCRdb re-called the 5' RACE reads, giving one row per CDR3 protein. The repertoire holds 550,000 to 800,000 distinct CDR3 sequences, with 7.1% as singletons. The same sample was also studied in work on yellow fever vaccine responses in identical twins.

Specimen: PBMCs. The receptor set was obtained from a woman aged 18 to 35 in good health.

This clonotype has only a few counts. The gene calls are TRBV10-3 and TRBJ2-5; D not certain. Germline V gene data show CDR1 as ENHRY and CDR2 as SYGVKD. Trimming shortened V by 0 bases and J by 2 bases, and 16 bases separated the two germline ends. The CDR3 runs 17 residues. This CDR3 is CAISESGQSDFQETQYF. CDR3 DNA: TGTGCCATCAGTGAGTCAGGGCAGTCAGACTTTCAAGAGACCCAGTACTTC.

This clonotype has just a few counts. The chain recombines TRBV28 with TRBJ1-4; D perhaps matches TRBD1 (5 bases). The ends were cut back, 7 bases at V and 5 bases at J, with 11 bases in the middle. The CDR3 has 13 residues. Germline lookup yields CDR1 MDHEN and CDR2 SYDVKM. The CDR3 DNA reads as TGTGCCAGCACCCGGGACCCGAATGAAAAACTGTTTTTT. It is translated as CASTRDPNEKLFF.

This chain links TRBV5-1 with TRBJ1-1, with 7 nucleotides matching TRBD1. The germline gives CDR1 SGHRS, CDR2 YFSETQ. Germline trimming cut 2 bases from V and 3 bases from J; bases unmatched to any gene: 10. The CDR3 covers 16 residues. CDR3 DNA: TGCGCCAGCAGCTTAAATTTCGGACAGGCCCACACTGAAGCTTTCTTT. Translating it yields CASSLNFGQAHTEAFF.

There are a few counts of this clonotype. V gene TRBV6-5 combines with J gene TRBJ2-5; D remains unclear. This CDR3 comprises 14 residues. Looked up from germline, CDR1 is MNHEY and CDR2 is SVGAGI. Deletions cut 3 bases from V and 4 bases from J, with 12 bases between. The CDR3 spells CASSYNAASETQYF. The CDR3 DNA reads TGTGCCAGCAGTTATAACGCGGCCTCAGAGACCCAGTACTTC.

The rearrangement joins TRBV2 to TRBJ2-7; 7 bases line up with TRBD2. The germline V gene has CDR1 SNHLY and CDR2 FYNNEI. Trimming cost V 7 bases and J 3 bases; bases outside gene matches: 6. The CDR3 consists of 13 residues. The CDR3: CASKASGGYEQYF. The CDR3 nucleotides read TGTGCCAGCAAGGCTAGCGGAGGCTACGAGCAGTACTTC.

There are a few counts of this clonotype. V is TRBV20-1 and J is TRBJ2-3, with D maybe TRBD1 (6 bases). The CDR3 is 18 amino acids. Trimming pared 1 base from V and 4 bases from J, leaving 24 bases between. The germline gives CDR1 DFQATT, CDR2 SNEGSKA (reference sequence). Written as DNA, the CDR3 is TGCAGTGCTAGAGGGCAGGGGAGTGAGGGGTACGCGGCAGATACGCAGTATTTT. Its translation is CSARGQGSEGYAADTQYF.

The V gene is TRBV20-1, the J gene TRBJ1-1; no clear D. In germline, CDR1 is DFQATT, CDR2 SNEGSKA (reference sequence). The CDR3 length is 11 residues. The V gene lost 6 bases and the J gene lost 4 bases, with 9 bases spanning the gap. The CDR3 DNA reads TGCAGTGCCCCCCACAGCACTGAAGCTTTCTTT. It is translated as CSAPHSTEAFF.

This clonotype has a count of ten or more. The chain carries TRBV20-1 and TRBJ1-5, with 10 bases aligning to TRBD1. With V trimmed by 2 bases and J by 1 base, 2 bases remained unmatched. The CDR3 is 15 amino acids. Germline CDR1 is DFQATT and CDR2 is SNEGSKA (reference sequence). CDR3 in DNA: TGCAGTGCTAGACGGGGACAGGGGAGCAATCAGCCCCAGCATTTT. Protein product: CSARRGQGSNQPQHF.

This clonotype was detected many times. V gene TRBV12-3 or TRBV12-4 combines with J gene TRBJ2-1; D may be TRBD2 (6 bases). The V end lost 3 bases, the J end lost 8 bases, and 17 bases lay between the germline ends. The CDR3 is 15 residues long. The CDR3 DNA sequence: TGTGCCAGCAGTTTGTGGGGAGCGGGTAGGCATGAGCAGTTCTTC. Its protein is CASSLWGAGRHEQFF.

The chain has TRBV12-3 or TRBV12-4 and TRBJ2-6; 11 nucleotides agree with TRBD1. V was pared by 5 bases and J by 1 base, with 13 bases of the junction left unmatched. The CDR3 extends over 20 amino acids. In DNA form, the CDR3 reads TGTGCCAGCAGTCTCATCCGGGACAGGGGGTCTTGGTCTGGGGCCAACGTCCTGACTTTC. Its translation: CASSLIRDRGSWSGANVLTF.

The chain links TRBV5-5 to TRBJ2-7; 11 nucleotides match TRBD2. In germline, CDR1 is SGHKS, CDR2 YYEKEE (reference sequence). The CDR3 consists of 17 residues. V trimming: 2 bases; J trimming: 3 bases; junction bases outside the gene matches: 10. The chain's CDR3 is CASSFGLAGGIYYEQYV. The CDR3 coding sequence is TGTGCCAGCAGCTTTGGGCTAGCGGGGGGCATCTACTACGAGCAGTACGTC.

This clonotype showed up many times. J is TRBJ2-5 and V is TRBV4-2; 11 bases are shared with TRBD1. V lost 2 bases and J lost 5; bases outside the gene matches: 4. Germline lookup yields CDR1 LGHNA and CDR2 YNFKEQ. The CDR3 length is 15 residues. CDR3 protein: CASSQWTGGRETQYF. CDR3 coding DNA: TGTGCCAGCAGCCAATGGACAGGGGGCAGGGAGACCCAGTACTTC.

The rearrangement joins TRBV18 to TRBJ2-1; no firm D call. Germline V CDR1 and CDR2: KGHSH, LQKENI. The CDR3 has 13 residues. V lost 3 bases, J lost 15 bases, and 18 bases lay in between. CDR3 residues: CASSPGGPSVAFF. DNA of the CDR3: TGTGCCAGCTCACCGGGTGGCCCGAGCGTTGCGTTCTTC.

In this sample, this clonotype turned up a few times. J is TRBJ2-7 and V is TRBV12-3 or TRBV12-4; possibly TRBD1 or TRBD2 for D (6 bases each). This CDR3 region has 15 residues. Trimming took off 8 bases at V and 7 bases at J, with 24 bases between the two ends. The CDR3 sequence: CASQGTCPLGSEQYV. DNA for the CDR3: TGTGCCAGCCAGGGGACTTGCCCACTCGGGAGTGAGCAGTACGTC.

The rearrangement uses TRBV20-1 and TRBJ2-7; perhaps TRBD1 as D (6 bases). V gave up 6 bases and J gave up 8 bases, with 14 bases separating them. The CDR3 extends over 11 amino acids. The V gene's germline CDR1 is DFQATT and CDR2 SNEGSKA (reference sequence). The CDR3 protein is CSASSWGQQYF. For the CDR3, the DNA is TGCAGTGCATCCTCCTGGGGGCAGCAGTACTTC.

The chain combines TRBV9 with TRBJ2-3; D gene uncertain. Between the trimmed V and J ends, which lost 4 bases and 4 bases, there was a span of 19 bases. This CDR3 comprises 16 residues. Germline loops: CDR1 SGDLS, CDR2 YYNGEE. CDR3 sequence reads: CASSPAPTPAPDTQYF. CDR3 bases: TGTGCCAGCAGCCCAGCCCCGACTCCCGCCCCAGATACGCAGTATTTT. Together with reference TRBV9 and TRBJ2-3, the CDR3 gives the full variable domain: DSGVTQTPKHLITATGQRVTLRCSPRSGDLSVYWYQQSLDQGLQFLIQYYNGEERAKGNILERFSAQQFPDLHSELNLSSLELGDSALYFCASSPAPTPAPDTQYFGPGTRLTVL.

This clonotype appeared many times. DNA for the CDR3: TGCATCAGCATGTCGTCCCCATGGAATGAAAAACTGTTTTTT. This codes for CISMSSPWNEKLFF. The chain uses TRBV1 and TRBJ1-4; TRBD1 is the table's D call and was not checked against the DNA. TRBV1 counts as a pseudogene. The CDR3 extends over 14 amino acids.

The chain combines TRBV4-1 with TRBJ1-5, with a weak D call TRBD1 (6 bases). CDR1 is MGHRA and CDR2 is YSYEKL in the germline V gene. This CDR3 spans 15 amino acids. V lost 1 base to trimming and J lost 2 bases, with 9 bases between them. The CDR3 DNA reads TGCGCCAGCAGCCAAGGGACAGCCGGCAATCAGCCCCAGCATTTT. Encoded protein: CASSQGTAGNQPQHF.

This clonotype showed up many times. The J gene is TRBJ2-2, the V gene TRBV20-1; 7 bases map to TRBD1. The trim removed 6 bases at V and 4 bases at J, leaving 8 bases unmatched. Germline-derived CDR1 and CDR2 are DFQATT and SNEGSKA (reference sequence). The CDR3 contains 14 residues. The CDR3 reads CSANDRASTGELFF. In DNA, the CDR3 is TGCAGTGCGAACGACAGGGCGAGCACCGGGGAGCTGTTTTTT.

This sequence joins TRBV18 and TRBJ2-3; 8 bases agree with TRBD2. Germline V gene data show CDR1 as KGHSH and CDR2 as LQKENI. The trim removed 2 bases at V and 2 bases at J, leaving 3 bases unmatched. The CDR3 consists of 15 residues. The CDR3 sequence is CASSPGAGVTDTQYF. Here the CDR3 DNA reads TGTGCCAGCTCACCAGGAGCGGGGGTCACAGATACGCAGTATTTT.

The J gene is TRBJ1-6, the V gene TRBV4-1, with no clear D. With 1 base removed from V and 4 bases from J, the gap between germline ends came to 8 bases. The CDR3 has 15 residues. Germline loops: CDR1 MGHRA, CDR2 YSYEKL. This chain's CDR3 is CASSQGPGYNSPLHF. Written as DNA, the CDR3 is TGCGCCAGCAGCCAAGGTCCGGGGTATAATTCACCCCTCCACTTT.

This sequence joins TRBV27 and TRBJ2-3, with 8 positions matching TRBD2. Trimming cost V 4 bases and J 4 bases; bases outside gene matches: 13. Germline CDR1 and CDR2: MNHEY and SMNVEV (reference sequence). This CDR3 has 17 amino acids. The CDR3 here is CASSSYVGGGPSDTQYF. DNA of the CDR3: TGTGCCAGCAGTTCCTACGTAGGCGGGGGGCCATCAGATACGCAGTATTTT.

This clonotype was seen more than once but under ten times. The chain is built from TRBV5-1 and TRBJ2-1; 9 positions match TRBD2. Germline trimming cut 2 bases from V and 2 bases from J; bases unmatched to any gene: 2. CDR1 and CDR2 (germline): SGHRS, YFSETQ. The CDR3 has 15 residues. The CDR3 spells CASSFGLATYNEQFF. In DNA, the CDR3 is TGCGCCAGCAGCTTCGGACTAGCGACCTACAATGAGCAGTTCTTC.

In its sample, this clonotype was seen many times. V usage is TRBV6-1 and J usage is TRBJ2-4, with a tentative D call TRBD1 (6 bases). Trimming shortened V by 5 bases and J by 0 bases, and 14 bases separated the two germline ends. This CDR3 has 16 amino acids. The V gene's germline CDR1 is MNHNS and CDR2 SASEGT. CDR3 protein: CASSQDSYLAKNIQYF. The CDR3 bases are TGTGCCAGCAGTCAGGACAGCTATCTAGCCAAAAACATTCAGTACTTC.

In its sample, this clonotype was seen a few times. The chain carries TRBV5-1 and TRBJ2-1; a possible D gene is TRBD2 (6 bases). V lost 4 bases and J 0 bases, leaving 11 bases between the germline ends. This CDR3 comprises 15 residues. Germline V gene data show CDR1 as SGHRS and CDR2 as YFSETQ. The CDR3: CASSDREYSYNEQFF. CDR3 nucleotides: TGCGCCAGCAGCGACCGGGAGTACTCCTACAATGAGCAGTTCTTC.

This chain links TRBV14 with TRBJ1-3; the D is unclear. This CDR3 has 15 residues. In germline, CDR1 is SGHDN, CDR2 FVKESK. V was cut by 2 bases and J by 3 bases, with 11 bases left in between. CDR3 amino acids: CASSQRTLGGNTIYF. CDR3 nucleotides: TGTGCCAGCAGCCAACGGACTTTGGGTGGAAACACCATATATTTT.

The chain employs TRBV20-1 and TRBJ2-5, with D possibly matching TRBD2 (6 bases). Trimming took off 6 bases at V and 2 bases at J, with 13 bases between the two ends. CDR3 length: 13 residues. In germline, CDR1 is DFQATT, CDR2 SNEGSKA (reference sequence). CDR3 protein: CSAIGGGQETQYF. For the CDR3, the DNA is TGCAGTGCCATAGGTGGGGGGCAAGAGACCCAGTACTTC.

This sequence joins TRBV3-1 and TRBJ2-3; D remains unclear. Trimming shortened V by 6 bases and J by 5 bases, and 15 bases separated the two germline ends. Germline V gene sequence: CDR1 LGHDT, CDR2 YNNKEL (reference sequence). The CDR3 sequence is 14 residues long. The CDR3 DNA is TGTGCCAGCAGTCAGGCGCTACTCCAAGATACGCAGTATTTT. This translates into CASSQALLQDTQYF.

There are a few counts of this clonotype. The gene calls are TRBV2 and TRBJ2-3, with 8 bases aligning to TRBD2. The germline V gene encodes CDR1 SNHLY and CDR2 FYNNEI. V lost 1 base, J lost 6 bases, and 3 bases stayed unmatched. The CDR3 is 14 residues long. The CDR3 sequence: CASSEVLAADTQYF. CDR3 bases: TGTGCCAGCAGTGAAGTACTAGCGGCGGATACGCAGTATTTT.

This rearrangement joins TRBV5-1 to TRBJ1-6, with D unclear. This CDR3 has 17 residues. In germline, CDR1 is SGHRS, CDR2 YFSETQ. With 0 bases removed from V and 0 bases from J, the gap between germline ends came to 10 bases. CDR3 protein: CASSLEYRVSYNSPLHF. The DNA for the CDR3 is TGCGCCAGCAGCTTGGAGTATCGGGTCTCCTATAATTCACCCCTCCACTTT.

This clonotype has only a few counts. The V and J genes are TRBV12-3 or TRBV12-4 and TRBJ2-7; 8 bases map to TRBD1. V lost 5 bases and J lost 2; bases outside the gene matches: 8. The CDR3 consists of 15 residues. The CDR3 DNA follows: TGTGCCAGCAGTCCCGAAACAGGGGGTGCCTACGAGCAGTACTTC. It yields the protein CASSPETGGAYEQYF.

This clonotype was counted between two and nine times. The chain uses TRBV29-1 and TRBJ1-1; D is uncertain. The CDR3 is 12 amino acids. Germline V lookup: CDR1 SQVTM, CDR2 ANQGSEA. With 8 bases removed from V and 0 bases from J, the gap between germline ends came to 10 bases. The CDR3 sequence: CSSSRLNTEAFF. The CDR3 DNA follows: TGCAGCTCTTCTAGGCTGAACACTGAAGCTTTCTTT.